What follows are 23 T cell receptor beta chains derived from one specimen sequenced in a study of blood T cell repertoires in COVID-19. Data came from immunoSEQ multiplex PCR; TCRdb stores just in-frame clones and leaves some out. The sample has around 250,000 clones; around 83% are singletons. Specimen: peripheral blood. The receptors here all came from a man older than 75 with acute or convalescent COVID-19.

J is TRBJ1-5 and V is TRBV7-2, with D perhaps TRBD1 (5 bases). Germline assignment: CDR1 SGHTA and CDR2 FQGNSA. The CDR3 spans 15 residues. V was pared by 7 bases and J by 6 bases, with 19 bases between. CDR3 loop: CASTDVGRLGQPQHF. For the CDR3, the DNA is TGTGCCAGCACCGACGTGGGGCGCTTGGGTCAGCCCCAGCATTTT.

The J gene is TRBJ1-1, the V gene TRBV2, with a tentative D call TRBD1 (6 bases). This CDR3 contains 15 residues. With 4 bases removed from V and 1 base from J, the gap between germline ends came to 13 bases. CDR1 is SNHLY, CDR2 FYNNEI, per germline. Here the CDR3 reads CASSGGQGWNTEAFF. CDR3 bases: TGTGCCAGCAGTGGAGGGCAGGGGTGGAACACTGAAGCTTTCTTT.

The CDR3 DNA reads as TGTGCCAGCAGTTTAGTGCGGGCCCGCACAGATACGCAGTATTTT. Protein: CASSLVRARTDTQYF. The chain combines TRBV27 with TRBJ2-3; TRBD2 might be the D (5 bases). Trimming cost V 2 bases and J 1 base, with 10 bases left between them. The germline CDR1 and CDR2 sequences are MNHEY and SMNVEV (reference sequence). The length of the CDR3 is 15 residues.

CDR3 protein: CASSRQASSGNTIYF. The CDR3 coding sequence is TGTGCCAGCAGCCGCCAAGCCTCCTCTGGAAACACCATATATTTT. The V call is TRBV7-8, the J call TRBJ1-3, with D unclear. This CDR3 has 15 residues. The V gene's germline CDR1 is SGHVS and CDR2 FQNEAQ. Trimming took 5 bases from V and 0 from J, leaving 11 bases between them.

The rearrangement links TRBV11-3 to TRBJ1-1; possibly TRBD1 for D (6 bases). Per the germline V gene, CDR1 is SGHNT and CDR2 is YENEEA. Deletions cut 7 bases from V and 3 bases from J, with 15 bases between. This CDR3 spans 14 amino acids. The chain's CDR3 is CASKRTGLDTEAFF. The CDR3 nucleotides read TGTGCCAGCAAAAGAACAGGGTTGGACACTGAAGCTTTCTTT.

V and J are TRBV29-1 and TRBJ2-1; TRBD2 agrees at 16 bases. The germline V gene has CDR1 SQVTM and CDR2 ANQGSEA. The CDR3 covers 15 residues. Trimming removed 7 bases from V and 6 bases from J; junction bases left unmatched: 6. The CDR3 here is CSAGTSGRALNEQFF. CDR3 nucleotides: TGCAGCGCCGGGACTAGCGGGAGGGCCCTCAATGAGCAGTTCTTC.

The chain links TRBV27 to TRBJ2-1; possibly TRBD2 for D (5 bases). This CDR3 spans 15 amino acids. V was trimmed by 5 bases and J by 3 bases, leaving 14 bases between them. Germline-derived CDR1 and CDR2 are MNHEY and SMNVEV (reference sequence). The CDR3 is CASSTNRGFYNEQFF. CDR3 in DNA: TGTGCCAGCAGTACCAACCGGGGATTCTACAATGAGCAGTTCTTC.

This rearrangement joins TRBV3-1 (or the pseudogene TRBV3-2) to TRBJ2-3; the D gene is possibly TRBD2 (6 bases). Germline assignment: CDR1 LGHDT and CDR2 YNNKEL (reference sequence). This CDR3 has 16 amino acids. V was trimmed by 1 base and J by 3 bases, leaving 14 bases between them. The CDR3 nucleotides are TGTGCCAGCAGCCAAGCAGGGACCGCGGGAACAGATACGCAGTATTTT. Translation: CASSQAGTAGTDTQYF.

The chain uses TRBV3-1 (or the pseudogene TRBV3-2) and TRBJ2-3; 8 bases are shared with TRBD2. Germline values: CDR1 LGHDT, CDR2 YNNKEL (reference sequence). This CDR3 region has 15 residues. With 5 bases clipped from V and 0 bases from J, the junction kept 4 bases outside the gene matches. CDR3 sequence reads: CASSETSGSTDTQYF. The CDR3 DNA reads TGTGCCAGCAGCGAAACTAGCGGAAGCACAGATACGCAGTATTTT.

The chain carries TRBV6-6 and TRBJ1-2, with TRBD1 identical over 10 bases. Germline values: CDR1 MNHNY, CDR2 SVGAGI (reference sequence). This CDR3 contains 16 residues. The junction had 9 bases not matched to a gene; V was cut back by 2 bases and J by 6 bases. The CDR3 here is CASSYTPTGGLHGYTF. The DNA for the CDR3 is TGTGCCAGCAGTTACACTCCGACAGGGGGCTTGCATGGCTACACCTTC.

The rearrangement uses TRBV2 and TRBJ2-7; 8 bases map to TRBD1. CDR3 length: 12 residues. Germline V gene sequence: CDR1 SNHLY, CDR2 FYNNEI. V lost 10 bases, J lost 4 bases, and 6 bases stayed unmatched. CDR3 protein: CATGTGSYEQYF. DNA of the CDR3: TGTGCCACCGGGACAGGATCTTACGAGCAGTACTTC.

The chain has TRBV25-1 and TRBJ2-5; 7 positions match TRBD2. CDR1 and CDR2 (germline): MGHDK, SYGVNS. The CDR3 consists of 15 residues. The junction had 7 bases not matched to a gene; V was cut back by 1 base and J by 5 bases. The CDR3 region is CASSEWVGGLETQYF. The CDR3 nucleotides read TGTGCCAGCAGTGAATGGGTCGGGGGGTTGGAGACCCAGTACTTC.

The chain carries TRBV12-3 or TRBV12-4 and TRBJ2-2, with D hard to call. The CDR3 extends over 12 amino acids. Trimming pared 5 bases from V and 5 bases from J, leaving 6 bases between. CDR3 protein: CASSPQTGELFF. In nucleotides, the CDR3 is TGTGCCAGCAGTCCCCAAACCGGGGAGCTGTTTTTT.

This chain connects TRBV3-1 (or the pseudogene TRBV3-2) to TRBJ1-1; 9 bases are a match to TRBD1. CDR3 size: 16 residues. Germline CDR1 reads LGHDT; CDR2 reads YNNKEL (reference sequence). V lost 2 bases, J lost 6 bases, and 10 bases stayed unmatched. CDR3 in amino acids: CASSQNPGQGGSEAFF. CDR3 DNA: TGTGCCAGCAGCCAAAACCCGGGACAGGGTGGTTCTGAAGCTTTCTTT.

The CDR3 nucleotides read TGTGCCAGCAGACCGGGACAGGTGGCCGGGGAGCTGTTTTTT. Amino acid sequence: CASRPGQVAGELFF. This rearrangement joins TRBV27 to TRBJ2-2; 8 nucleotides align to TRBD1. Germline V gene lookup returns CDR1 MNHEY and CDR2 SMNVEV (reference sequence). The CDR3 is 14 amino acids. V shed 6 bases, J shed 6 bases, and the junction held 6 bases outside the gene matches.

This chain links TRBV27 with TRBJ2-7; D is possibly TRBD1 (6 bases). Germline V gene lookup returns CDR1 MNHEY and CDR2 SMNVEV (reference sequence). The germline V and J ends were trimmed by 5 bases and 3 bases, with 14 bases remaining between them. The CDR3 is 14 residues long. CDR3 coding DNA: TGTGCCAGCAGTGCACAGGGTTCCCTCTACGAGCAGTACTTC. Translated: CASSAQGSLYEQYF.

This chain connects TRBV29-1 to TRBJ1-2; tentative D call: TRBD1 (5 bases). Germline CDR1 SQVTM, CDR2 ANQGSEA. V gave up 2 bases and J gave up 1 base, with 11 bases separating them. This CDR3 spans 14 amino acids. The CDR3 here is CSVEKQDLNYGYTF. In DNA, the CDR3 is TGCAGCGTTGAAAAACAGGACCTTAACTATGGCTACACCTTC.

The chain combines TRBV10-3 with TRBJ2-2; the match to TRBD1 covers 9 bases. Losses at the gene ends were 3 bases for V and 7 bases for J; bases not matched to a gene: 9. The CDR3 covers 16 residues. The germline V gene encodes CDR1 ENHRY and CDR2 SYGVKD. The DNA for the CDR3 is TGTGCCATCAGTGAACACACTGGGACAGGGATCGGGGAGCTGTTTTTT. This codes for CAISEHTGTGIGELFF.

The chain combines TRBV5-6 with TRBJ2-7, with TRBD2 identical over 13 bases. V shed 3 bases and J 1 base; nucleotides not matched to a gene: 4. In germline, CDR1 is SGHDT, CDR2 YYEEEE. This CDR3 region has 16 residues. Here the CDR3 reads CASSSKLAGGSYEQYF. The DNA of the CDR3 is TGTGCCAGCAGCTCAAAACTAGCGGGAGGGTCCTACGAGCAGTACTTC.

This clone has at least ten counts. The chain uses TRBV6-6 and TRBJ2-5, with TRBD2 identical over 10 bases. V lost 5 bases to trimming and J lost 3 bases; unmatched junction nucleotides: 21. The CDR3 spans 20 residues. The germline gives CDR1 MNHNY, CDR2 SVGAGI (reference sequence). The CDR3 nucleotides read TGTGCCAGCAGTCAGTATCCGGGACTAGCGAGACGCTCGGTTGAAGAGACCCAGTACTTC. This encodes CASSQYPGLARRSVEETQYF.

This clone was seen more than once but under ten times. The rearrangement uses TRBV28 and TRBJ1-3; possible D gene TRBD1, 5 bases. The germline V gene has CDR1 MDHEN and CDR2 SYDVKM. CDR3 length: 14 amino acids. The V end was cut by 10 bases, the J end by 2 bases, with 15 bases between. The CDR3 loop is CATARGGAGNTIYF. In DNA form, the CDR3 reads TGTGCCACCGCACGCGGGGGGGCTGGAAACACCATATATTTT.

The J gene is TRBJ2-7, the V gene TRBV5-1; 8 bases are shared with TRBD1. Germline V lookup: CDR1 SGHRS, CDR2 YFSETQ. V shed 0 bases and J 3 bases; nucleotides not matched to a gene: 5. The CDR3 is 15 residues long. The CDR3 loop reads CASSLALQGVYEQYF. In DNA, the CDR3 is TGCGCCAGCAGCTTGGCCTTACAGGGGGTCTACGAGCAGTACTTC.

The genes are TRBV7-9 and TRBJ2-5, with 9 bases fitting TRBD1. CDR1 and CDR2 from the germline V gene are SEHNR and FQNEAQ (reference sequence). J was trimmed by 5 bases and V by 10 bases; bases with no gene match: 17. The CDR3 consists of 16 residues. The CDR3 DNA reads TGTGCCACCACGGGGCGGAGGACAGGGGTTGGGGAGACCCAGTACTTC. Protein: CATTGRRTGVGETQYF.